The 31 T cell receptor beta chains below were found in one sample sequenced in a study of blood T cell repertoires in COVID-19. The protocol was immunoSEQ multiplex PCR, while the TCRdb copy is restricted to in-frame clones and leaves out a portion. The data show roughly 200,000 clones, 94% seen once. Sequenced sample: peripheral blood. These TCRs come from a man aged 25 to 40 with COVID-19, enrolled during active disease.

This sequence joins TRBV24-1 and TRBJ2-3, with D maybe TRBD2 (6 bases). Per germline, CDR1 KGHDR and CDR2 SFDVKD. V was shortened by 6 bases and J by 6 bases, with 15 bases between the two germline ends. There are 14 residues in the CDR3. The CDR3 DNA sequence: TGTGCCACCAGTCCAGGTGGGGGGTCGGATACGCAGTATTTT. This gives the protein CATSPGGGSDTQYF.

This sequence joins TRBV11-3 and TRBJ1-1; D is uncertain. Germline V gives CDR1 SGHNT, CDR2 YENEEA. The V and J ends lost 8 bases and 1 base respectively, with 14 bases between them. The CDR3 has 14 amino acids. In DNA, the CDR3 is TGTGCCAGCGGACCGGACTTATCGAACACTGAAGCTTTCTTT. It yields the protein CASGPDLSNTEAFF.

The chain combines TRBV18 with TRBJ1-2, with 10 nucleotides matching TRBD1. The germline V gene has CDR1 KGHSH and CDR2 LQKENI. The CDR3 consists of 16 residues. J lost 8 bases, V lost 0 bases, and 9 bases had no gene match. As DNA, the CDR3 is TGTGCCAGCTCACCACCCGGGGACAGGGGAGCGGGAGGCTACACCTTC. This sequence encodes CASSPPGDRGAGGYTF.

This sequence joins TRBV12-3 or TRBV12-4 and TRBJ1-1; D possibly corresponds to TRBD1 (5 bases). This CDR3 has 12 amino acids. With 3 bases removed from V and 11 bases from J, the gap between germline ends came to 13 bases. CDR3 DNA sequence: TGTGCCAGCAGTTTTGGGGGGGATGACGCTTTCTTT. Its translation: CASSFGGDDAFF.

The rearrangement joins TRBV14 to TRBJ1-1, with D unresolved. The CDR3 sequence is 13 residues long. The V end was cut by 2 bases, the J end by 2 bases, with 6 bases between. The germline gives CDR1 SGHDN, CDR2 FVKESK. The CDR3: CASSQTGNTEAFF. The CDR3, as DNA: TGTGCCAGCAGCCAAACGGGTAACACTGAAGCTTTCTTT.

The chain carries TRBV6-5 and TRBJ1-1; a weak D match, TRBD1 (6 bases). Trimming cost V 6 bases and J 6 bases, with 14 bases left between them. Germline CDR1 reads MNHEY; CDR2 reads SVGAGI. The CDR3 is made up of 13 amino acids. CDR3 sequence (DNA): TGTGCCAGCAGCCGCACAGGGAGTCCTGAAGCTTTCTTT. Translating it yields CASSRTGSPEAFF.

This chain joins TRBV27 and TRBJ1-2; D gene unclear. The CDR3 consists of 15 residues. V was pared by 6 bases and J by 0 bases, with 14 bases between. Germline values: CDR1 MNHEY, CDR2 SMNVEV (reference sequence). CDR3 DNA: TGTGCCAGCAGCCCCAAAGAGGCCCCTAACTATGGCTACACCTTC. The encoded protein is CASSPKEAPNYGYTF.

This clone was recorded once. The rearrangement uses TRBV5-5 and TRBJ1-4; 9 nucleotides match TRBD1. This CDR3 contains 15 residues. Germline loops: CDR1 SGHKS, CDR2 YYEKEE (reference sequence). Unmatched junction bases numbered 5, after V lost 0 bases and J lost 8 bases. Here the CDR3 DNA reads TGTGCCAGCAGCTTGGGGGGACAGGGATCCGAAAAACTGTTTTTT. Its protein is CASSLGGQGSEKLFF.

The chain couples TRBV4-1 to TRBJ2-3; no reliable D call. Deletions cut 0 bases from V and 1 base from J, with 11 bases between. Germline CDR1 reads MGHRA; CDR2 reads YSYEKL. The CDR3 runs to 16 residues. CDR3 in amino acids: CASSQDETLGTDTQYF. The CDR3 bases are TGCGCCAGCAGCCAAGATGAGACACTCGGCACAGATACGCAGTATTTT.

A single count supports this clone. The chain has TRBV19 and TRBJ1-1; 8 bases are shared with TRBD1. This CDR3 has 14 residues. V lost 8 bases, J lost 5 bases, and 10 bases stayed unmatched. Germline V gene lookup returns CDR1 LNHDA and CDR2 SQIVND (reference sequence). The CDR3, as DNA: TGTGCCAGTGTCGGCCCAGGGGGCCGGACTGAAGCTTTCTTT. Translation: CASVGPGGRTEAFF.

The V gene is TRBV29-1, the J gene TRBJ2-7, with no clear D. V shed 5 bases and J shed 0 bases, with 14 bases lying between them. The CDR3 contains 14 residues. CDR1 and CDR2 from the germline V gene are SQVTM and ANQGSEA. CDR3 protein: CSVKPFEVSYEQYF. The CDR3 nucleotides read TGCAGCGTTAAACCCTTCGAGGTCTCCTACGAGCAGTACTTC.

The V and J genes are TRBV5-1 and TRBJ2-5; 12 bases are shared with TRBD1. V trimming: 4 bases; J trimming: 5 bases; junction bases outside the gene matches: 6. From germline, CDR1 is SGHRS and CDR2 YFSETQ. This CDR3 is 15 amino acids long. CDR3 residues: CASSPRDRGLETQYF. Written as DNA, the CDR3 is TGCGCCAGCAGCCCCCGGGACAGGGGGCTTGAGACCCAGTACTTC.

The rearrangement joins TRBV5-4 to TRBJ2-3; D may be TRBD2 (6 bases). CDR1 and CDR2 (germline): SGHNT, YYREEE (reference sequence). V was trimmed by 10 bases and J by 4 bases, leaving 19 bases between them. The CDR3 extends over 14 amino acids. The CDR3 sequence is CAGGVLAAPDTQYF. The CDR3, as DNA: TGTGCCGGTGGGGTACTAGCAGCGCCAGATACGCAGTATTTT.

This chain connects TRBV18 to TRBJ2-1; TRBD2 aligns across 8 bases. V was clipped by 5 bases and J by 7 bases; unmatched bases: 19. The CDR3 is 18 residues long. Germline loops: CDR1 KGHSH, CDR2 LQKENI. The CDR3 here is CASSGPTLLAVITNEQFF. CDR3 in DNA: TGTGCCAGCTCAGGTCCTACCCTACTAGCGGTGATTACTAATGAGCAGTTCTTC.

The V and J genes are TRBV6-5 and TRBJ1-2; D is undetermined. The CDR3 runs to 10 residues. Germline loops: CDR1 MNHEY, CDR2 SVGAGI. V shed 10 bases and J shed 6 bases, with 9 bases lying between them. CDR3 DNA: TGTGCCACCCGGGAGGATGGCTACACCTTC. This translates into CATREDGYTF.

The chain combines TRBV10-3 with TRBJ1-5, with D hard to call. Per germline, CDR1 ENHRY and CDR2 SYGVKD. Trimming shortened V by 7 bases and J by 5 bases, and 12 bases separated the two germline ends. CDR3 length equals 13 residues. The CDR3 coding sequence is TGTGCCATCACCCCGCGGGAGGATCAGCCCCAGCATTTT. Protein sequence: CAITPREDQPQHF.

The rearrangement links TRBV10-3 to TRBJ2-3, with 7 bases lining up with TRBD1. Germline V gene lookup returns CDR1 ENHRY and CDR2 SYGVKD. V was clipped by 7 bases and J by 3 bases; unmatched bases: 10. The CDR3 covers 15 residues. The CDR3 spells CAIMDPGGGTDTQYF. In nucleotides, the CDR3 is TGTGCCATCATGGATCCAGGGGGTGGAACAGATACGCAGTATTTT.

This sequence joins TRBV7-2 and TRBJ2-7; 8 bases fit TRBD2. V lost 5 bases, J lost 1 base, and 7 bases stayed unmatched. This CDR3 has 15 amino acids. Germline V gene sequence: CDR1 SGHTA, CDR2 FQGNSA. The CDR3, as DNA: TGTGCCAGCAGCCCTCCTCAGCGGGGGTCCTACGAGCAGTACTTC. It is translated as CASSPPQRGSYEQYF.

The CDR3 sequence is CASTTEGNTIYF. Written as DNA, the CDR3 is TGTGCCAGCACGACTGAGGGAAACACCATATATTTT. V gene TRBV5-5 combines with J gene TRBJ1-3; D remains ambiguous. The CDR3 contains 12 residues. Germline V lookup: CDR1 SGHKS, CDR2 YYEKEE (reference sequence). V lost 6 bases and J 4 bases, leaving 8 bases between the germline ends.

The J gene is TRBJ1-2, the V gene TRBV5-1, with 8 positions matching TRBD1. With V trimmed by 6 bases and J by 4 bases, 5 bases remained unmatched. CDR3 length: 13 residues. Germline CDR1 SGHRS, CDR2 YFSETQ. CDR3 nucleotides: TGCGCCAGCAATTCAGGGGGCAGCTATGGCTACACCTTC. Translating gives CASNSGGSYGYTF.

The chain couples TRBV6-1 to TRBJ1-5; D is unresolved. Trimming stripped 3 bases from V and 4 bases from J, with 7 bases between. This CDR3 is built from 13 residues. Germline V lookup: CDR1 MNHNS, CDR2 SASEGT. CDR3 sequence: CASSENRNQPQHF. CDR3 coding DNA: TGTGCCAGCAGTGAGAACAGAAATCAGCCCCAGCATTTT.

V is TRBV6-2 or TRBV6-3 and J is TRBJ1-6, with TRBD1 matching over 7 bases. After removal of 5 bases from V and 10 bases from J, the junction contained 11 bases not matched to a gene. The V gene's germline CDR1 is MNHEY and CDR2 SVGEGT. The CDR3 has 15 amino acids. This chain's CDR3 is CASSETGLGNSPLHF. The CDR3 DNA is TGTGCCAGCAGTGAGACAGGGTTGGGGAACTCACCCCTCCACTTT.

The V call is TRBV13, the J call TRBJ1-1, with a weak D call TRBD1 (5 bases). The germline V and J ends were trimmed by 1 base and 3 bases, with 15 bases remaining between them. CDR1 is PRHDT, CDR2 FYEKMQ, per germline (reference sequence). The CDR3 has 16 amino acids. The CDR3 DNA sequence: TGTGCCAGCAGCTTAGTGGTTCCAGGGAGGTACACTGAAGCTTTCTTT. Translated, it gives CASSLVVPGRYTEAFF.

As DNA, the CDR3 is TGCGCCAGCAGTGAGGGGACAGGATACGAGCAGTACTTC. It is translated as CASSEGTGYEQYF. The chain employs TRBV10-1 and TRBJ2-7; 8 positions match TRBD1. V lost 2 bases and J lost 4; bases outside the gene matches: 1. The CDR3 has 13 residues. Germline CDR1 reads WNHNN; CDR2 reads SYGVQD (reference sequence).

This clone was counted a single time. The chain combines TRBV13 with TRBJ1-2, with TRBD1 matching 8 bases. The CDR3 spans 14 residues. V lost 8 bases and J lost 4; bases outside the gene matches: 9. The germline V gene has CDR1 PRHDT and CDR2 FYEKMQ (reference sequence). CDR3 loop: CASSPGGGPYGYTF. The CDR3 nucleotides read TGTGCCAGCTCCCCAGGGGGCGGCCCCTATGGCTACACCTTC. Full variable domain (remainder filled in from reference TRBV13 and TRBJ1-2): AAGVIQSPRHLIKEKRETATLKCYPIPRHDTVYWYQQGPGQDPQFLISFYEKMQSDKGSIPDRFSAQQFSDYHSELNMSSLELGDSALYFCASSPGGGPYGYTFGSGTRLTVV.

The chain carries TRBV7-6 and TRBJ2-1; TRBD2 matches 14 bases. CDR3 length: 17 residues. CDR1 and CDR2 from the germline V gene are SGHVS and FNYEAQ. V lost 5 bases, J lost 9 bases, and 12 bases stayed unmatched. The DNA for the CDR3 is TGTGCCAGCAGCAAGACTAGCGGGGGGGCCTGGGTATTTGAGCAGTTCTTC. Protein product: CASSKTSGGAWVFEQFF.

The CDR3 spells CASSVGVADTQYF. CDR3 in DNA: TGTGCCAGCAGCGTCGGGGTCGCAGATACGCAGTATTTT. The chain is built from TRBV9 and TRBJ2-3, with TRBD2 as a possible D gene (5 bases). Germline V gives CDR1 SGDLS, CDR2 YYNGEE. V gave up 2 bases and J gave up 4 bases, with 8 bases separating them. This CDR3 contains 13 residues. Filled out from reference TRBV9 and TRBJ2-3, the complete variable domain reads DSGVTQTPKHLITATGQRVTLRCSPRSGDLSVYWYQQSLDQGLQFLIQYYNGEERAKGNILERFSAQQFPDLHSELNLSSLELGDSALYFCASSVGVADTQYFGPGTRLTVL.

This chain connects TRBV2 to TRBJ1-1, with a possible D match to TRBD1 (5 bases). The V end was cut by 6 bases, the J end by 4 bases, with 18 bases between. There are 15 residues in the CDR3. The V gene's germline CDR1 is SNHLY and CDR2 FYNNEI. CDR3 nucleotide sequence: TGTGCCAGCAGCTCAATGGGGGGATGGGGCACTGAAGCTTTCTTT. Its translation is CASSSMGGWGTEAFF. Full variable domain (remainder filled in from reference TRBV2 and TRBJ1-1): EPEVTQTPSHQVTQMGQEVILRCVPISNHLYFYWYRQILGQKVEFLVSFYNNEISEKSEIFDDQFSVERPDGSNFTLKIRSTKLEDSAMYFCASSSMGGWGTEAFFGQGTRLTVV.

The J gene is TRBJ1-2, the V gene TRBV27; weak D call: TRBD1 (6 bases). Germline loops: CDR1 MNHEY, CDR2 SMNVEV (reference sequence). V lost 0 bases and J 5 bases, leaving 13 bases between the germline ends. This CDR3 contains 15 residues. CDR3 in amino acids: CASSLSRQASYGYTF. In DNA form, the CDR3 reads TGTGCCAGCAGTTTATCGAGACAGGCTTCGTATGGCTACACCTTC.

The rearrangement links TRBV19 to TRBJ1-5; the match to TRBD1 covers 8 bases. CDR3 length: 14 residues. Germline values: CDR1 LNHDA, CDR2 SQIVND (reference sequence). V was pared by 5 bases and J by 4 bases, with 4 bases of the junction left unmatched. The chain's CDR3 is CASSPQGGNQPQHF. DNA for the CDR3: TGTGCCAGTAGTCCACAGGGGGGAAATCAGCCCCAGCATTTT.

This clone was detected once. The chain couples TRBV6-6 to TRBJ1-2; D perhaps matches TRBD1 (5 bases). V dropped 0 bases and J dropped 6 bases, with 14 bases sitting between them. This CDR3 is built from 15 residues. Germline V gene data show CDR1 as MNHNY and CDR2 as SVGAGI (reference sequence). CDR3 nucleotides: TGTGCCAGCAGTTACTCGTTTGGGGCGCTCGATGGCTACACCTTC. This encodes CASSYSFGALDGYTF.